This TCR beta chain derives from a study of blood T cell repertoires in COVID-19. About the research overall: PBMCs, B-cell-depleted T cells, or T cells were the source of the cDNA or gDNA that made up the material.

The germline V and J ends were trimmed by 5 bases and 1 base, with 15 bases remaining between them. Germline V gives CDR1 SGHAT, CDR2 FQNNGV. This CDR3 is built from 15 residues. TCRdb keeps only in-frame clones here, not all; method: immunoSEQ multiplex PCR. In the table there are 100,000 or so clones, about 75% of which are singletons. Only a few counts were recorded for this clone. The sequenced material came from peripheral blood. This clonotype was sampled from a woman in her sixties or seventies with acute or convalescent COVID-19. The gene calls are TRBV11-2 and TRBJ2-7; D may be TRBD1 (6 bases). The CDR3 DNA reads as TGTGCCAGCAGCGCTCACAGGGTAGGATCCTACGAGCAGTACTTC. It is translated as CASSAHRVGSYEQYF.